This record looks at one T cell receptor beta chain sequence and its context. Next came a second PCR, run for about 7 to 12 cycles, which used a sample-barcoded 5' primer along with a J-beta primer mix. TCRdb itself ran the 5' RACE reads through MiXCR, one entry per CDR3 protein. The sample lists around 580,000 distinct CDR3 sequences; around 48% were seen once. From germline, CDR1 is SQVTM and CDR2 ANQGSEA. The V end was cut by 3 bases, the J end by 0 bases, with 10 bases between. CDR3 length: 14 residues. The sample originates from a study of blood T cells in healthy people across ages. What was sequenced was blood. This clonotype was obtained from a man older than 75 in good health. The chain has TRBV29-1 and TRBJ2-3, with D unclear. CDR3 sequence reads: CSVDDETSTDTQYF. CDR3 DNA: TGCAGCGTTGATGACGAGACTAGCACAGATACGCAGTATTTT.